The TCR beta chain described here comes from a study of shared clonotypes between healthy human individuals. Regarding the study as a whole: On the whole, naive subsets had larger estimated richness than memory subsets had.

Remarks on this clone: The antigen is undetermined.

Unmatched junction bases numbered 6, after V lost 1 base and J lost 6 bases. Germline V lookup: CDR1 SGHRS, CDR2 YFSETQ. The CDR3 extends over 14 amino acids. Produced via immunoSEQ multiplex PCR; TCRdb's table is partial and in-frame only. Of 2.3 million or so clones in the sample, 85% to 95% were seen once. The chain links TRBV5-1 to TRBJ1-1; 7 nucleotides line up with TRBD1. The sequenced material came from naive CD4+ T cells from PBMCs. The subset here: CD45RA+ positively selected. This TCR came from a man younger than 30 in good health. Some clones in this sample may be carry-over from other donors' samples. The CDR3 sequence: CASSLPQGDAEAFF. The CDR3 DNA reads TGCGCCAGCAGCTTGCCTCAGGGGGATGCTGAAGCTTTCTTT.